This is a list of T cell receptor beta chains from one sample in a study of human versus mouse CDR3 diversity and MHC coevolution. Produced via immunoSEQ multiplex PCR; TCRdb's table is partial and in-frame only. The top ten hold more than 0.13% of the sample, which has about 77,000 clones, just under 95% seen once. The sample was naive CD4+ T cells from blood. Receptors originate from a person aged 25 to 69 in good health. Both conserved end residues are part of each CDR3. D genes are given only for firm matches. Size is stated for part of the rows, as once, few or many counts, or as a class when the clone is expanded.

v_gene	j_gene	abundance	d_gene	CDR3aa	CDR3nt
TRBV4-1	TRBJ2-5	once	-	CASSLASQETQYF	TGCGCCAGCAGCCTCGCCAGTCAAGAGACCCAGTACTTC
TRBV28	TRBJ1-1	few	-	CASSLEFEAFF	TGTGCCAGCAGCCTGGAGTTTGAAGCTTTCTTT
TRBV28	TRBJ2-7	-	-	CASSFGGIPYEQYF	TGTGCCAGCAGTTTTGGCGGGATCCCCTACGAGCAGTACTTC
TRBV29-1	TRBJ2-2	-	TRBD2	CSAGLANGELFF	TGCAGCGCGGGACTAGCCAACGGGGAGCTGTTTTTT
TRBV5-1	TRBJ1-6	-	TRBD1	CASSMTGGFDNSPLHF	TGCGCCAGCAGCATGACAGGGGGCTTCGATAATTCACCCCTCCACTTT
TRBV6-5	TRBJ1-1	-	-	CASSSPLLGPEAFF	TGTGCCAGCAGTTCCCCCCTCCTGGGGCCTGAAGCTTTCTTT
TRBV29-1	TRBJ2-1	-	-	CSVELGFGQPHEQFF	TGCAGCGTTGAACTAGGCTTCGGACAGCCCCATGAGCAGTTCTTC
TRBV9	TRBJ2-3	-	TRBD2	CASSEASGLYTDTQYF	TGTGCCAGCAGCGAAGCTAGCGGGCTTTACACAGATACGCAGTATTTT
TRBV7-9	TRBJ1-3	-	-	CASSQGEVSGNTIYF	TGTGCCAGCAGCCAAGGAGAGGTCTCTGGAAACACCATATATTTT
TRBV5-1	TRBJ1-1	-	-	CASYPAGHGTEAFF	TGCGCCAGCTACCCTGCAGGACATGGCACTGAAGCTTTCTTT
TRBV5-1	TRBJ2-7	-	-	CASSPAGAPWEQYF	TGCGCCAGCAGCCCGGCAGGGGCCCCCTGGGAGCAGTACTTC
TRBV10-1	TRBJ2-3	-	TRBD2	CASTGGIGDTQYF	TGCGCCAGCACGGGGGGGATTGGGGATACGCAGTATTTT
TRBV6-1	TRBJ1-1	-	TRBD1	CASSKQGMNTEAFF	TGTGCCAGCAGTAAACAGGGGATGAACACTGAAGCTTTCTTT
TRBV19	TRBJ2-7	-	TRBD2	CASSTQDSGKEYF	TGTGCCAGTAGTACCCAAGATAGCGGGAAGGAGTACTTC
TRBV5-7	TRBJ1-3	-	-	CASTLGGGNGNTIYF	TGTGCCAGCACCCTTGGGGGGGGGAACGGAAACACCATATATTTT
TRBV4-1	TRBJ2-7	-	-	CASSRTSFGEQYF	TGCGCCAGCAGCCGAACTAGCTTCGGCGAGCAGTACTTC
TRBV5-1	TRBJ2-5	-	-	CASNPDIQETQYF	TGCGCCAGCAACCCCGACATCCAAGAGACCCAGTACTTC
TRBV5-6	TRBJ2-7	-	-	CASSYLPLSQDEQYF	TGTGCCAGCAGCTACCTTCCCCTTAGTCAGGACGAGCAGTACTTC
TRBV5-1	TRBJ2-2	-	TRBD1	CASSWGQGNSGELFF	TGCGCCAGCAGCTGGGGACAGGGGAATTCCGGGGAGCTGTTTTTT
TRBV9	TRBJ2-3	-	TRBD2	CASSVDHSGSSTDTQYF	TGTGCCAGCAGCGTCGACCATAGCGGGAGTAGCACAGATACGCAGTATTTT
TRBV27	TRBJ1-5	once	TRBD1	CASSPDRGYGNQPQHF	TGTGCCAGCAGTCCGGACAGGGGGTATGGGAATCAGCCCCAGCATTTT
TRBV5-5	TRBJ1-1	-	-	CASSPLGQLNTEAFF	TGTGCCAGCAGCCCTCTTGGACAGTTGAACACTGAAGCTTTCTTT
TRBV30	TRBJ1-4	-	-	CAWSNRGTTNEKLFF	TGTGCCTGGAGTAATCGGGGGACAACTAATGAAAAACTGTTTTTT
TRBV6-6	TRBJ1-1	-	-	CASSYPSAGNTEAFF	TGTGCCAGCAGTTACCCCTCGGCGGGGAACACTGAAGCTTTCTTT
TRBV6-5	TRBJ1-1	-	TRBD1	CASRPTGYAFF	TGTGCCAGCAGACCGACAGGGTACGCTTTCTTT
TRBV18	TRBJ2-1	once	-	CASSPPSGNEQFF	TGTGCCAGCTCACCACCTTCGGGCAATGAGCAGTTCTTC
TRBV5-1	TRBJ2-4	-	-	CASSQDTTKNIQYF	TGCGCCAGCAGCCAGGACACAACCAAAAACATTCAGTACTTC
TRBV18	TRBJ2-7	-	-	CASSPPGGRTYEQYF	TGTGCCAGCTCACCACCTGGGGGGAGGACCTACGAGCAGTACTTC
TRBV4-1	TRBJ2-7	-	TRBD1	CASSQLSTGVGSYEQYF	TGCGCCAGCAGCCAACTTTCTACAGGGGTAGGCTCCTACGAGCAGTACTTC
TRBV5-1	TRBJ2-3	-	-	CASSGGGRTDTQYF	TGCGCCAGCAGCGGTGGGGGCCGCACAGATACGCAGTATTTT
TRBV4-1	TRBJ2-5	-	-	CASSQVLTIFQETQYF	TGCGCCAGCAGCCAGGTCCTTACTATATTCCAAGAGACCCAGTACTTC
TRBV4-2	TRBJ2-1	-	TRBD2	CASSPGGADDEQFF	TGTGCCAGCAGCCCGGGAGGGGCCGACGATGAGCAGTTCTTC
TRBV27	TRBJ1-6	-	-	CASSLSVVLTGSPLHF	TGTGCCAGCAGTTTAAGTGTGGTTCTCACGGGTTCACCCCTCCACTTT
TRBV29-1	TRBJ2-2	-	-	CSASPGTNTGELFF	TGCAGCGCGAGTCCAGGGACGAACACCGGGGAGCTGTTTTTT
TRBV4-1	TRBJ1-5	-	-	CASSQEISGVRQPQHF	TGCGCCAGCAGCCAAGAGATTTCGGGGGTACGTCAGCCCCAGCATTTT
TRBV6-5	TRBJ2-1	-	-	CASSYQGMSYNEQFF	TGTGCCAGCAGTTACCAGGGGATGTCCTACAATGAGCAGTTCTTC
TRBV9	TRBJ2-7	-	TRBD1	CASSSLGQGIYEQYF	TGTGCCAGCAGCAGCCTCGGACAGGGGATCTACGAGCAGTACTTC
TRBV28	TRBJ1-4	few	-	CASSSDRRNEKLFF	TGTGCCAGCAGTTCCGACAGGAGGAATGAAAAACTGTTTTTT
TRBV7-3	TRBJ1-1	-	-	CASSSRGGEDTEAFF	TGTGCCAGCAGCTCGCGGGGGGGTGAGGACACTGAAGCTTTCTTT
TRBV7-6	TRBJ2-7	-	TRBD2	CASSLESGGLYEQYF	TGTGCCAGCAGCTTAGAATCGGGAGGACTATACGAGCAGTACTTC
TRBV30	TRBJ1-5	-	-	CAWSADGLGVPQPQHF	TGTGCCTGGAGTGCGGATGGATTGGGCGTACCGCAGCCCCAGCATTTT
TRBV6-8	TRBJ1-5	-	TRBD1	CASSYWTGFNQPQHF	TGTGCCAGCAGTTACTGGACAGGTTTCAATCAGCCCCAGCATTTT
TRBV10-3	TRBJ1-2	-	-	CATGTWVEGYGYTF	TGTGCCACCGGAACCTGGGTTGAGGGCTATGGCTACACCTTC
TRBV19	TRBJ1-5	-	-	CASRTINTGSNQPQHF	TGTGCCAGTAGAACGATAAATACAGGGAGCAATCAGCCCCAGCATTTT
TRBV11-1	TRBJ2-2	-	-	CASRGAVNTGELFF	TGTGCCAGCAGAGGGGCAGTGAACACCGGGGAGCTGTTTTTT
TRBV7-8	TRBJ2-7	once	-	CASSLTPGTTTYEQYF	TGTGCCAGCAGTCTGACTCCCGGGACAACTACCTACGAGCAGTACTTC
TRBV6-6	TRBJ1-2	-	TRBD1	CASSFTGDGYTF	TGTGCCAGCAGCTTTACAGGGGATGGCTACACCTTC
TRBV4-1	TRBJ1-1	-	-	CASSQVPGNTEAFF	TGCGCCAGCAGCCAAGTACCGGGGAACACTGAAGCTTTCTTT
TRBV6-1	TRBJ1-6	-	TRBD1	CASSGWDRGLRNSPLHF	TGTGCCAGCAGTGGCTGGGACAGGGGGCTACGAAATTCACCCCTCCACTTT
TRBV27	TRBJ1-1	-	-	CASRPGLQNTEAFF	TGTGCCAGCAGGCCTGGACTGCAGAACACTGAAGCTTTCTTT
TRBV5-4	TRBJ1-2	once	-	CASISGGDGPNYGYTF	TGTGCCAGCATCAGTGGGGGGGACGGACCTAACTATGGCTACACCTTC
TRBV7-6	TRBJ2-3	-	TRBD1	CASSVGTGLTDTQYF	TGTGCCAGCAGCGTCGGGACAGGGCTCACAGATACGCAGTATTTT
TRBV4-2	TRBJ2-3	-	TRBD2	CASSQDLAGGLADTQYF	TGTGCCAGCAGCCAAGATCTCGCGGGGGGGCTTGCAGATACGCAGTATTTT
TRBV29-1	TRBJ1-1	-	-	CSAGGLALGTEAFF	TGCAGCGCTGGGGGACTAGCGCTGGGCACTGAAGCTTTCTTT
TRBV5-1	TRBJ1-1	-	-	CASSLDRETEAFF	TGCGCCAGCAGCTTGGACAGGGAAACTGAAGCTTTCTTT
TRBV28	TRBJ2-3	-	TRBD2	CASSFSWGLAITQYF	TGTGCCAGCAGTTTTTCCTGGGGACTAGCGATTACGCAGTATTTT